The clone carrying this TCR beta chain was counted between two and nine times. The antigen remains undetermined. TCRdb called the 5' RACE reads again in MiXCR, with one record for every CDR3 protein. The data show some 240,000 distinct CDR3 sequences, roughly 3% seen once. This sample stems from a study of T cells after yellow fever vaccination. Study observations and caveats: The booster response re-showed most primary clones: 95% to 96% CD4, 88% CD8.

This sequence originates from a man aged 18 to 30 who received the YFV17D yellow fever vaccine. The specimen was CD4+ T cells sorted from PBMCs, collected 10 days after the yellow fever booster vaccination.

The CDR3 is CSARFDRFKPINYGYTF. The CDR3 DNA reads as TGCAGTGCTCGCTTTGACAGATTTAAACCCATTAACTATGGCTACACCTTC. The chain recombines TRBV20-1 with TRBJ1-2, with D tentatively TRBD1 (5 bases). CDR3 length: 17 amino acids. V shed 5 bases and J shed 1 base, with 23 bases lying between them. CDR1 and CDR2 from the germline V gene are DFQATT and SNEGSKA (reference sequence).